This passage covers 21 T cell receptor beta chains from one sample sequenced in a study of CD8+CD57+ T cells in acquired aplastic anemia. TCR beta VDJ and CDR3 profiling used genomic DNA as template. Each CDR3 protein is one row after TCRdb ran MiXCR on the reads. The sample consists of roughly 50,000 distinct CDR3 sequences, around 72% of them appearing once. Sequenced input: sorted CD4+, CD8+, or CD8+CD57+ T cells (not recorded which) from PBMCs. These receptors came from a human donor in good health, serving as a control.

The chain joins TRBV6-2 or TRBV6-3 to TRBJ2-7; 8 nucleotides align to TRBD1. In germline, CDR1 is MNHEY, CDR2 SVGEGT. CDR3 size: 14 residues. J was trimmed by 3 bases and V by 0 bases; bases with no gene match: 1. The CDR3 sequence is CASSYSGTGYEQYF. DNA of the CDR3: TGTGCCAGCAGTTACTCGGGGACAGGCTACGAGCAGTACTTC.

The chain employs TRBV7-8 and TRBJ2-7, with 8 nucleotides matching TRBD1. This CDR3 is 17 amino acids long. Trimming took 6 bases from V and 3 from J; bases not matched to a gene: 16. Germline V gives CDR1 SGHVS, CDR2 FQNEAQ. For the CDR3, the DNA is TGTGCCAGCAGTCCTCTGGCGACAGGGGTCTTCGGCTACGAGCAGTACTTC. This translates into CASSPLATGVFGYEQYF.

About this clonotype: Sequence at one end of the junction differs from germline and may be a read error. The V and J genes are TRBV6-1 and TRBJ1-2; D remains ambiguous. Germline assignment: CDR1 MNHNS and CDR2 SASEGT. CDR3 length: 14 residues. CDR3 bases: TGTCCCAGCAGTGAAATCGGGGAGGCGGATAGCTACGCCTTC. Encoded protein: CPSSEIGEADSYAF.

The CDR3 here is CASTRDLSSDTQYF. Written as DNA, the CDR3 is TGTGCCAGTACCCGGGACCTCTCATCAGATACGCAGTATTTT. This chain joins TRBV19 and TRBJ2-3; possibly TRBD1 or TRBD2 for D (5 bases each). V gave up 7 bases and J gave up 4 bases, with 15 bases separating them. Germline V gene sequence: CDR1 LNHDA, CDR2 SQIVND (reference sequence). The CDR3 runs to 14 residues.

This clonotype was counted at least ten times. This rearrangement joins TRBV7-6 to TRBJ1-1; D not certain. CDR1 is SGHVS, CDR2 FNYEAQ, per germline. CDR3 length: 13 amino acids. Trimming stripped 1 base from V and 4 bases from J, with 7 bases between. In nucleotides, the CDR3 is TGTGCCAGCAGCTTAGGACAAAGCACTGAAGCTTTCTTT. It translates to CASSLGQSTEAFF.

The rearrangement uses TRBV7-9 and TRBJ2-7; D unresolved. Between the trimmed V and J ends, which lost 5 bases and 2 bases, there was a span of 16 bases. The length of the CDR3 is 15 residues. The germline V gene encodes CDR1 SEHNR and CDR2 FQNEAQ (reference sequence). The CDR3 region is CASSATLTRTYEQYF. In DNA form, the CDR3 reads TGTGCCAGCAGCGCAACTTTGACGAGGACCTACGAGCAGTACTTC.

At least ten counts were recorded for this clonotype. The chain uses TRBV6-5 and TRBJ2-7; no clear D gene. Germline-derived CDR1 and CDR2 are MNHEY and SVGAGI. Trimming removed 0 bases from V and 6 bases from J, with 12 bases in between. This CDR3 region has 14 residues. CDR3 in amino acids: CASSYSRTWGEQYF. The CDR3 DNA reads TGTGCCAGCAGTTACTCTCGGACCTGGGGCGAGCAGTACTTC.

As regards this clonotype: The junction shows a germline mismatch at one end, possibly a read error. The rearrangement links TRBV15 to TRBJ2-1; TRBD1 is a possible D gene (5 bases). Germline loops: CDR1 LNHNV, CDR2 YYDKDF (reference sequence). There are 13 residues in the CDR3. CDR3 DNA sequence: TGTGCCACCAGATTGACAGCCTTCTATGAGCAGCTCTTC. This codes for CATRLTAFYEQLF. Based on the CDR3 plus reference TRBV15 and TRBJ2-1, the full variable domain is DAMVIQNPRYQVTQFGKPVTLSCSQTLNHNVMYWYQQKSSQAPKLLFHYYDKDFNNEADTPDNFQSRRPNTSFCFLDIRSPGLGDTAMYLCATRLTAFYEQLFGPGTRLTVL.

The chain recombines TRBV20-1 with TRBJ1-1; 7 nucleotides line up with TRBD1. V was clipped by 5 bases and J by 13 bases; unmatched bases: 16. The CDR3 runs to 13 residues. CDR1 is DFQATT, CDR2 SNEGSKA, per germline (reference sequence). This CDR3 is CSAGLTDRSGVFF. CDR3 in DNA: TGCAGTGCTGGCCTTACGGACAGGTCCGGGGTTTTCTTT.

The chain recombines TRBV4-1 with TRBJ2-7, with D possibly being TRBD2 (6 bases). The CDR3 runs to 13 residues. V was shortened by 1 base and J by 5 bases, with 9 bases between the two germline ends. Germline V gene lookup returns CDR1 MGHRA and CDR2 YSYEKL. The CDR3 nucleotides are TGCGCCAGCAGCCAAGTGTCGGGAGACGAGCAGTACTTC. Its protein product is CASSQVSGDEQYF.

This chain uses TRBV19 with TRBJ1-2; TRBD1 agrees at 7 bases. This CDR3 is 13 amino acids long. Trimming at V came to 3 bases and at J to 8 bases, leaving 6 bases not matched to a gene. Germline lookup yields CDR1 LNHDA and CDR2 SQIVND (reference sequence). CDR3 coding DNA: TGTGCCAGTAGTATCGGGACAGCGAGAGGCTACACCTTC. This translates into CASSIGTARGYTF.

V usage is TRBV15 and J usage is TRBJ1-3; unclear D gene. Germline V gene data show CDR1 as LNHNV and CDR2 as YYDKDF (reference sequence). Trimming took off 0 bases at V and 0 bases at J, with 9 bases between the two ends. CDR3 length equals 16 residues. The CDR3 reads CATSRDRASSGNTIYF. DNA of the CDR3: TGTGCCACCAGCAGAGATAGGGCATCCTCTGGAAACACCATATATTTT. Supplemented by reference TRBV15 and TRBJ1-3, the full variable domain reads DAMVIQNPRYQVTQFGKPVTLSCSQTLNHNVMYWYQQKSSQAPKLLFHYYDKDFNNEADTPDNFQSRRPNTSFCFLDIRSPGLGDTAMYLCATSRDRASSGNTIYFGEGSWLTVV.

This sequence joins TRBV2 and TRBJ2-7; D is unclear. V was pared by 6 bases and J by 0 bases, with 6 bases between. The CDR3 runs to 12 residues. The V gene's germline CDR1 is SNHLY and CDR2 FYNNEI. CDR3 in DNA: TGTGCCAGCAGGGTGGCCTCCTACGAGCAGTACTTC. Amino acids: CASRVASYEQYF.

This clonotype has just a few counts. The DNA of the CDR3 is TGTGCCAGCAGCTACGGACTAGCGGTGCAGGATACGCAGTATTTT. Amino acid sequence: CASSYGLAVQDTQYF. V gene TRBV4-2 combines with J gene TRBJ2-3, with 10 nucleotides matching TRBD2. V shed 5 bases and J 6 bases; nucleotides not matched to a gene: 8. The CDR3 totals 15 residues. The germline CDR1 and CDR2 sequences are LGHNA and YNFKEQ.

This clonotype appeared a single time. The chain combines TRBV10-1 with TRBJ2-2; D remains unclear. The CDR3 is made up of 13 amino acids. V was clipped by 6 bases and J by 2 bases, with 7 bases between them. In germline, CDR1 is WNHNN, CDR2 SYGVQD (reference sequence). Here the CDR3 DNA reads TGCGCCAGCAGCGAGACAAACACCGGGGAGCTGTTTTTT. It codes for CASSETNTGELFF.

The genes are TRBV10-3 and TRBJ2-7; the match to TRBD2 covers 8 bases. Germline lookup yields CDR1 ENHRY and CDR2 SYGVKD. With V trimmed by 4 bases and J by 4 bases, 9 bases remained unmatched. The CDR3 has 15 amino acids. CDR3 nucleotide sequence: TGTGCCATCAGTGCCCGGGGGGGTTCGGCATACGAGCAGTACTTC. Its translation: CAISARGGSAYEQYF.

The chain is built from TRBV2 and TRBJ2-7; no firm D call. Germline values: CDR1 SNHLY, CDR2 FYNNEI. Trimming removed 4 bases from V and 2 bases from J, with 3 bases in between. This CDR3 region has 11 residues. CDR3 nucleotide sequence: TGTGCCAGCAGTGGCCCCTACGAGCAGTACTTC. Translation: CASSGPYEQYF.

The CDR3 DNA reads as TGCGCCAGCAGCCAAGTGTGGACAGGAGGGGGCATGAACACTGAAGCTTTCTTT. Protein sequence: CASSQVWTGGGMNTEAFF. V gene TRBV4-1 combines with J gene TRBJ1-1; 7 nucleotides match TRBD1. Germline lookup yields CDR1 MGHRA and CDR2 YSYEKL. This CDR3 has 18 amino acids. Unmatched junction bases numbered 11, after V lost 1 base and J lost 0 bases.

The chain uses TRBV7-9 and TRBJ1-1; a possible D gene is TRBD1 (6 bases). CDR1 SEHNR and CDR2 FQNEAQ come from the germline V gene (reference sequence). The CDR3 is 13 residues long. V was cut by 5 bases and J by 6 bases, with 13 bases left in between. In nucleotides, the CDR3 is TGTGCCAGCAGCAGGGGGGCGCGGGCTGAAGCTTTCTTT. Its translation is CASSRGARAEAFF.

The V gene is TRBV7-9, the J gene TRBJ2-5; 9 bases line up with TRBD1. Germline-derived CDR1 and CDR2 are SEHNR and FQNEAQ (reference sequence). V was clipped by 10 bases and J by 10 bases; unmatched bases: 7. CDR3 size: 11 residues. Here the CDR3 DNA reads TGTGCCACCTGGACAGGGGTGAGCCAGTACTTC. Translated: CATWTGVSQYF.

Of note for this clonotype: Compared with germline, one end of the junction differs, possibly owing to a read error. The chain joins TRBV25-1 to TRBJ1-2; D is unclear. Germline CDR1 and CDR2: MGHDK and SYGVNS. This CDR3 is 13 amino acids long. The CDR3 here is CASRGPGVYSYTF. In DNA, the CDR3 is TGTGCCAGCAGGGGCCCCGGGGTCTATAGCTACACCTTC.